The clone carrying this TCR beta chain occurred a few times. The sample is drawn from a study of regulatory T cells in long-lasting Graves disease. Libraries of TCR beta came from iRepertoire HTBI primers plus Arm-PCR of CDR3 regions. TCRdb re-analysed the multiplex PCR reads in MiXCR, keeping a single row per CDR3 protein. Of 400,000 to 650,000 distinct CDR3 sequences in the sample, 16% were seen once. Indicated time point: newly diagnosed GD, antithyroid drugs for less than 3 months. RNA isolated from PBMCs was used to make the TCR library. After removal of 5 bases from V and 0 bases from J, the junction contained 19 bases not matched to a gene. Germline values: CDR1 DFQATT, CDR2 SNEGSKA (reference sequence). This CDR3 spans 19 amino acids. This sample was also put to use in a study of T cells in Graves' hyperthyroidism and ophthalmopathy.

The sequencing here drew on peripheral blood mononuclear cells (PBMCs), taken at new diagnosis, from a patient treated with antithyroid drugs. The sequence was collected from a middle-aged woman with Graves disease. This chain joins TRBV20-1 and TRBJ1-5; TRBD1 matches at 7 bases. The CDR3 here is CSASLYRDPQGVSNQPQHF. In DNA, the CDR3 is TGCAGTGCTTCACTGTACCGGGACCCGCAGGGGGTTAGCAATCAGCCCCAGCATTTT.